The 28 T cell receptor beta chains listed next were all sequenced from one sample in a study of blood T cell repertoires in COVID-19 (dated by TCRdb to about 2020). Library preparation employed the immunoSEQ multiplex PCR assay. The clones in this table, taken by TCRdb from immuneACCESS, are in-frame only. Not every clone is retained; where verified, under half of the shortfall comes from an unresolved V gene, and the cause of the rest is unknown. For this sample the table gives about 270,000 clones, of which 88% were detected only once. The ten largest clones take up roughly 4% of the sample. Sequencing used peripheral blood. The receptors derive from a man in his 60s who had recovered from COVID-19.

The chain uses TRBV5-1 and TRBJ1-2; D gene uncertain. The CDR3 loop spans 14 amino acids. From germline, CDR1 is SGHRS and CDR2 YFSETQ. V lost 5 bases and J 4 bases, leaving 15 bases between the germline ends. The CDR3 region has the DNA TGCGCCAGCAGAGACGGGATTTCTGGCTATGGCTACACCTTC. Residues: CASRDGISGYGYTF.

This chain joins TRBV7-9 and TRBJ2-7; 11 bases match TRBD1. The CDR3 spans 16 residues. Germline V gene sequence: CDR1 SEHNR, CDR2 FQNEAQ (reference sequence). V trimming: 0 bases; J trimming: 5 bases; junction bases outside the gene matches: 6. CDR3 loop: CASSLALGQGADEQYF. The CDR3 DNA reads TGTGCCAGCAGCTTAGCGCTCGGACAGGGGGCTGACGAGCAGTACTTC.

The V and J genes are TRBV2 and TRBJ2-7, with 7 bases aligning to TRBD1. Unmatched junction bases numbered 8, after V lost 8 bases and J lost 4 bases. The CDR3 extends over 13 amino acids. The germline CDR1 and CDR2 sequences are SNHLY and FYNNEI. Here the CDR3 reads CASQKGTAYEQYF. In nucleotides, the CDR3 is TGTGCCAGCCAGAAGGGGACAGCTTACGAGCAGTACTTC.

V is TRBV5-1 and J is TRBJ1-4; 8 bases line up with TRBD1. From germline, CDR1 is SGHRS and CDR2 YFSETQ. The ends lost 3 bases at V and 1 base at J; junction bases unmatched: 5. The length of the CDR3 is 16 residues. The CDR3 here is CASSYGQGRTNEKLFF. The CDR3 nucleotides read TGCGCCAGCAGCTACGGACAGGGCAGAACTAATGAAAAACTGTTTTTT. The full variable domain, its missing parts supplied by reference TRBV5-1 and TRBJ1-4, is KAGVTQTPRYLIKTRGQQVTLSCSPISGHRSVSWYQQTPGQGLQFLFEYFSETQRNKGNFPGRFSGRQFSNSRSEMNVSTLELGDSALYLCASSYGQGRTNEKLFFGSGTQLSVL.

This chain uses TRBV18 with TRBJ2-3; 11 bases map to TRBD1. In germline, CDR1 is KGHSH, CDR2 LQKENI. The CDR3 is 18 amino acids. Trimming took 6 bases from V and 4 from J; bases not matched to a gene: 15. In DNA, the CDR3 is TGTGCCAGCTCGCCCGCTCCTCCCGGGACAGGGGGGTCAGATACGCAGTATTTT. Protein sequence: CASSPAPPGTGGSDTQYF.

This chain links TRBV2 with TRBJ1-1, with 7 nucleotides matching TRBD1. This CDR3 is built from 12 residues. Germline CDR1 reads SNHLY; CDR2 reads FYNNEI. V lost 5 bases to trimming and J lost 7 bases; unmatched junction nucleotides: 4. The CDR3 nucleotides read TGTGCCAGCAGTCGACAGGGACATGAAGCTTTCTTT. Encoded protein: CASSRQGHEAFF.

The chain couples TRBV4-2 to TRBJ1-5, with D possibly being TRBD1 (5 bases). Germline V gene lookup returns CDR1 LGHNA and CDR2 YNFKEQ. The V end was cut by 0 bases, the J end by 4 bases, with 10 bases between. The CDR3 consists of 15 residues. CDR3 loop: CASSQDGGGNQPQHF. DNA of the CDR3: TGTGCCAGCAGCCAAGATGGGGGGGGGAATCAGCCCCAGCATTTT.

This CDR3 reads CASRETGESNQPQHF. The CDR3, as DNA: TGTGCCAGCAGAGAGACAGGGGAGAGCAATCAGCCCCAGCATTTT. V and J are TRBV6-5 and TRBJ1-5; 8 nucleotides agree with TRBD1. Unmatched junction bases numbered 5, after V lost 6 bases and J lost 1 base. CDR3 size: 15 residues. The V gene's germline CDR1 is MNHEY and CDR2 SVGAGI.

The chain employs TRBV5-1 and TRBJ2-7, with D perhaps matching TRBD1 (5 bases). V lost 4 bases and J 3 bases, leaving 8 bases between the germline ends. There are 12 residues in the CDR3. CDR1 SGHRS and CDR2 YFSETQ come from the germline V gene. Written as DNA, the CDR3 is TGCGCCAGCAGCACAGGAGTCTACGAGCAGTACTTC. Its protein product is CASSTGVYEQYF.

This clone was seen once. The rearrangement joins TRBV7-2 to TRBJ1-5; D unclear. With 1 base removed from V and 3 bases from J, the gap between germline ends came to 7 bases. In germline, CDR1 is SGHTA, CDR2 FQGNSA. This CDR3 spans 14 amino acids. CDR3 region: CASSLVADNQPQHF. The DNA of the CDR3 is TGTGCCAGCAGCTTAGTGGCGGACAATCAGCCCCAGCATTTT. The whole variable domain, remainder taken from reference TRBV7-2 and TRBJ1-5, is GAGVSQSPSNKVTEKGKDVELRCDPISGHTALYWYRQSLGQGLEFLIYFQGNSAPDKSGLPSDRFSAERTGGSVSTLTIQRTQQEDSAVYLCASSLVADNQPQHFGDGTRLSIL.

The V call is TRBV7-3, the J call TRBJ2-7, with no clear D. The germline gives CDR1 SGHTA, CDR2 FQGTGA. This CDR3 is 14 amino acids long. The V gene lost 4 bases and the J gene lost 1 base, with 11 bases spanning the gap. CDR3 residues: CASSSQQSSYEQYF. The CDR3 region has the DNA TGTGCCAGCAGCTCCCAACAGAGTTCCTACGAGCAGTACTTC.

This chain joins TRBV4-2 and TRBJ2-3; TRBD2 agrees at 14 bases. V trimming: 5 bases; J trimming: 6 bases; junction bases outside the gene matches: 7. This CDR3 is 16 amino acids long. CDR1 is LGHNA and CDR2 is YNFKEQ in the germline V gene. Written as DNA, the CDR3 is TGTGCCAGCAGCACCCGGACTAGCGGGGGGCTGGATACGCAGTATTTT. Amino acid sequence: CASSTRTSGGLDTQYF.

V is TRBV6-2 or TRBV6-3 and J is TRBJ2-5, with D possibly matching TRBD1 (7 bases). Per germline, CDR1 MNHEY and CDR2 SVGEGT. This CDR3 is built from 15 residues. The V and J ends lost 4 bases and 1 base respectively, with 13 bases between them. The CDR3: CASSSRGASQETQYF. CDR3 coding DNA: TGTGCCAGCAGTTCCAGGGGGGCCTCCCAAGAGACCCAGTACTTC.

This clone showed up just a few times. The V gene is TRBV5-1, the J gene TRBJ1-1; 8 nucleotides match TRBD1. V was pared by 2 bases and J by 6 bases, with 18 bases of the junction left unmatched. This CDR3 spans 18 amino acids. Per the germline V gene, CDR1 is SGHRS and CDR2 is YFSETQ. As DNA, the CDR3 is TGCGCCAGCAGCTTCCGCCCAGACAGGGGACTTATGATCGCTGAAGCTTTCTTT. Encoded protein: CASSFRPDRGLMIAEAFF. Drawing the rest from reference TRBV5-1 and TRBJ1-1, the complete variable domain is KAGVTQTPRYLIKTRGQQVTLSCSPISGHRSVSWYQQTPGQGLQFLFEYFSETQRNKGNFPGRFSGRQFSNSRSEMNVSTLELGDSALYLCASSFRPDRGLMIAEAFFGQGTRLTVV.

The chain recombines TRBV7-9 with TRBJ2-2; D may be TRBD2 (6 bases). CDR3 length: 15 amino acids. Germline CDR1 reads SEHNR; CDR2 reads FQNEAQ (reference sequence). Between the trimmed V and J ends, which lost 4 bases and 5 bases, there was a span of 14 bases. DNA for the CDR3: TGTGCCAGCAGCTCCCCGGGACTCGCGACCGGGGAGCTGTTTTTT. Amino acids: CASSSPGLATGELFF.

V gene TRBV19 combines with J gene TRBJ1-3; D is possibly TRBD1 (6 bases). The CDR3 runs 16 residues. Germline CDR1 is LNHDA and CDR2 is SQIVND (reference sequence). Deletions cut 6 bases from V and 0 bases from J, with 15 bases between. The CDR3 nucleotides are TGTGCCAGTAGACAACCTGGACAGATCTCTGGAAACACCATATATTTT. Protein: CASRQPGQISGNTIYF.

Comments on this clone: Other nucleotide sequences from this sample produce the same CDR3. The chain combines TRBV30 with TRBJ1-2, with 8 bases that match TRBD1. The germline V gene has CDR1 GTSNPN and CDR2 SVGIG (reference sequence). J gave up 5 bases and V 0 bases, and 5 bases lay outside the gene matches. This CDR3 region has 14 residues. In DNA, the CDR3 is TGTGCCTGGAGTGTAGGACAGGGTTTTTATGGCTACACCTTC. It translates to CAWSVGQGFYGYTF.

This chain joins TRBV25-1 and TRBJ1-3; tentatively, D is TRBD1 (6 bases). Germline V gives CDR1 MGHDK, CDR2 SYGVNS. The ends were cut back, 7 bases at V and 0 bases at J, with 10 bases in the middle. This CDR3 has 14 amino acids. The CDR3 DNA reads TGTGCCAGCAAGGACAGTTTCTCTGGAAACACCATATATTTT. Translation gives CASKDSFSGNTIYF.

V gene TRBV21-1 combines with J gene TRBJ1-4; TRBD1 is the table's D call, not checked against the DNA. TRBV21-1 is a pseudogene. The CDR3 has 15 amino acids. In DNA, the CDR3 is TGTGCCAGCAGCAAAAGTTGGCCGACTAATGAAAAACTGTTTTTT. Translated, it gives CASSKSWPTNEKLFF.

CDR3 sequence reads: CASSTTGVATGELFF. The CDR3 DNA is TGTGCCAGCAGCACTACAGGGGTTGCCACCGGGGAGCTGTTTTTT. The chain couples TRBV7-3 to TRBJ2-2, with TRBD1 matching 7 bases. The CDR3 sequence is 15 residues long. The germline CDR1 and CDR2 sequences are SGHTA and FQGTGA. Losses at the gene ends were 5 bases for V and 4 bases for J; bases not matched to a gene: 7.

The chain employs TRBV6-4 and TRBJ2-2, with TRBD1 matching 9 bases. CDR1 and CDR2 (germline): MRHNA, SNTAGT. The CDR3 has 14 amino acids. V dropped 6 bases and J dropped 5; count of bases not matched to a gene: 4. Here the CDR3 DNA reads TGTGCCAGCAGCCCCGGGACAGGGACCGGGGAGCTGTTTTTT. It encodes CASSPGTGTGELFF.

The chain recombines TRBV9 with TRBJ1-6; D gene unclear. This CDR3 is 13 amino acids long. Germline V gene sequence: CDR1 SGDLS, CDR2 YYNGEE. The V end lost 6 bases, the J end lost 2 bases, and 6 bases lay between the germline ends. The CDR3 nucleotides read TGTGCCAGCAATGCGGCCTATAATTCACCCCTCCACTTT. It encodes CASNAAYNSPLHF.

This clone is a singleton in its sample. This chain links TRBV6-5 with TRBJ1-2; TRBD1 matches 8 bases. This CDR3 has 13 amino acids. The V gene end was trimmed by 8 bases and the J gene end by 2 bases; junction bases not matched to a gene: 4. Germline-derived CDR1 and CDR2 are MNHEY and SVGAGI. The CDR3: CASQGAINYGYTF. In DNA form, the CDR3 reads TGTGCCAGCCAGGGGGCTATAAACTATGGCTACACCTTC.

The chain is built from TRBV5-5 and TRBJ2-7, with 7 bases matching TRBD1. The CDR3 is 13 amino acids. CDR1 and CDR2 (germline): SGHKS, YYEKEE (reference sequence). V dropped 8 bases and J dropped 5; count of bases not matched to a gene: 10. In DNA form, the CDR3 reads TGTGCCAGAGATTTAGGGGGCTGCCACGAGCAGTACTTC. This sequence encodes CARDLGGCHEQYF.

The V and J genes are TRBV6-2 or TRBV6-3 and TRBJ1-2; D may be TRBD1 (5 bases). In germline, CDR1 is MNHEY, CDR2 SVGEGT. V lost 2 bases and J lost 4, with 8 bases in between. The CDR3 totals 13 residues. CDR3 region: CASSYVRAYGYTF. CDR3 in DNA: TGTGCCAGCAGTTACGTCAGGGCCTATGGCTACACCTTC.

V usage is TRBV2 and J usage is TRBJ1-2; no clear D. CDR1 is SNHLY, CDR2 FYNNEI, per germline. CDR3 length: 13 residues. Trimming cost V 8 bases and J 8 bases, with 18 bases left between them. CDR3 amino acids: CASAGVNQRGYTF. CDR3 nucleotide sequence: TGTGCCAGCGCAGGCGTTAACCAACGCGGCTACACCTTC. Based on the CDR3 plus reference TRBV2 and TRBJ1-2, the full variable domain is EPEVTQTPSHQVTQMGQEVILRCVPISNHLYFYWYRQILGQKVEFLVSFYNNEISEKSEIFDDQFSVERPDGSNFTLKIRSTKLEDSAMYFCASAGVNQRGYTFGSGTRLTVV.

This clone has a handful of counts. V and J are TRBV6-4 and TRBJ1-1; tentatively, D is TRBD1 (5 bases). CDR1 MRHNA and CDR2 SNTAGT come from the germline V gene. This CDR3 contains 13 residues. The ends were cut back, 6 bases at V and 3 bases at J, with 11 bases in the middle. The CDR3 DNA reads TGTGCCAGCAGCAGGGTGTGGGACACTGAAGCTTTCTTT. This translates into CASSRVWDTEAFF.

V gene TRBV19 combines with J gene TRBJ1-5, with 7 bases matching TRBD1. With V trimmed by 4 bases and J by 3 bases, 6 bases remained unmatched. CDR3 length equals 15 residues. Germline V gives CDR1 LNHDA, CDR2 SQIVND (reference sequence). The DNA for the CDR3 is TGTGCCAGTAGTAGAGGGACAGCTAACAATCAGCCCCAGCATTTT. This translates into CASSRGTANNQPQHF.